The 4 T cell receptor beta chains listed next were all sequenced from one sample in a study of T-cell reconstitution after alpha-beta-depleted transplantation in children. A TCRbeta library incorporating unique molecular identifiers was prepared. In TCRdb, the PCR reads were re-called with MiXCR into one record per CDR3 protein. The sample includes around 190,000 distinct CDR3 sequences, roughly 7% of them seen just once. Material: PBMCs, obtained before TCRalphabeta/CD19-depleted stem cell transplant. The receptors here all came from a boy between 2 and 10 years old with acute lymphoblastic leukemia, due to receive a stem cell transplant.

The chain is built from TRBV29-1 and TRBJ1-2, with D maybe TRBD1 (6 bases). The CDR3 consists of 13 residues. Germline values: CDR1 SQVTM, CDR2 ANQGSEA. V was clipped by 6 bases and J by 4 bases, with 15 bases between them. CDR3 DNA sequence: TGCAGCGTCGGGGAGGGGGGAAGCTATGGCTACACCTTC. The encoded protein is CSVGEGGSYGYTF.

This clonotype was counted ten times or more. The chain employs TRBV7-2 and TRBJ2-1; no reliable D call. Trimming shortened V by 3 bases and J by 8 bases, and 8 bases separated the two germline ends. The CDR3 consists of 12 residues. Germline V gene data show CDR1 as SGHTA and CDR2 as FQGNSA. The CDR3 DNA sequence: TGTGCCAGCAGCTTTACTCGGGATGAGCAGTTCTTC. Translation: CASSFTRDEQFF.

In this sample, this clonotype turned up many times. The chain combines TRBV24-1 with TRBJ2-5, with 10 bases matching TRBD2. The CDR3 length is 17 residues. The J segment lost 7 bases and the V segment lost 2 bases, leaving 12 bases of the junction unmatched. Germline values: CDR1 KGHDR, CDR2 SFDVKD. The CDR3, as DNA: TGTGCCACCAGTGATTCCGGGACTAGCGCGTCTAAAGGGACCCAGTACTTC. Its protein is CATSDSGTSASKGTQYF.

The table lists this clonotype with many counts. The chain combines TRBV7-8 with TRBJ1-1; the D is unclear. The CDR3 runs to 13 residues. Germline lookup yields CDR1 SGHVS and CDR2 FQNEAQ. Trimming cost V 5 bases and J 4 bases, with 11 bases left between them. CDR3 amino acids: CASSQPGGTEAFF. Here the CDR3 DNA reads TGTGCCAGCAGCCAACCGGGCGGCACTGAAGCTTTCTTT.